These 12 T cell receptor beta chains share one sample of origin, sequenced in a study of CD8 T cells in ankylosing spondylitis. TCRdb recomputed calls from the 5' RACE reads with MiXCR, one row per CDR3 protein. This table holds about 140,000 distinct CDR3 sequences, more than 7% found once. Sequenced: synovial fluid, either unsorted or a sorted T cell fraction (not recorded which). These receptors all stem from a male donor with ankylosing spondylitis.

This chain uses TRBV11-2 with TRBJ2-3; D remains ambiguous. This CDR3 region has 16 residues. V was pared by 0 bases and J by 2 bases, with 12 bases between. CDR1 is SGHAT, CDR2 FQNNGV, per germline. CDR3 in amino acids: CASSLDLDYTTDTQYF. The CDR3, as DNA: TGTGCCAGCAGCTTAGATCTGGATTATACCACAGATACGCAGTATTTT.

The chain combines TRBV15 with TRBJ2-7, with 8 positions matching TRBD2. The CDR3 loop spans 16 amino acids. Per germline, CDR1 LNHNV and CDR2 YYDKDF (reference sequence). Trimming took 3 bases from V and 1 from J; bases not matched to a gene: 8. CDR3 DNA sequence: TGTGCCACCAGCAGGGCCGGGGGGGGCAATTCCTACGAGCAGTACTTC. This codes for CATSRAGGGNSYEQYF.

There are a few counts of this clonotype. The chain uses TRBV10-3 and TRBJ2-1; the match to TRBD2 covers 7 bases. Losses at the gene ends were 0 bases for V and 2 bases for J; bases not matched to a gene: 13. This CDR3 comprises 19 residues. The germline V gene encodes CDR1 ENHRY and CDR2 SYGVKD. CDR3 DNA: TGTGCCATCAGTGAGTCGGGCTTAACTGGGCGGGGGACCTACAATGAGCAGTTCTTC. This gives the protein CAISESGLTGRGTYNEQFF.

The J gene is TRBJ2-1, the V gene TRBV20-1; 7 positions agree with TRBD2. The CDR3 is 14 residues long. Germline loops: CDR1 DFQATT, CDR2 SNEGSKA (reference sequence). Germline trimming cut 0 bases from V and 4 bases from J; bases unmatched to any gene: 3. The CDR3 loop is CSARELAEYNEQFF. The CDR3, as DNA: TGCAGTGCTAGAGAGCTAGCGGAATACAATGAGCAGTTCTTC.

This clonotype was seen just once. The genes are TRBV18 and TRBJ1-5; D remains unclear. The CDR3 loop spans 15 amino acids. The V end lost 2 bases, the J end lost 0 bases, and 8 bases lay between the germline ends. CDR1 KGHSH and CDR2 LQKENI come from the germline V gene. This chain's CDR3 is CASSPLAVSNQPQHF. Here the CDR3 DNA reads TGTGCCAGCTCACCATTGGCCGTTAGCAATCAGCCCCAGCATTTT.

The sample holds many counts of this clonotype. The chain couples TRBV7-8 to TRBJ2-1; TRBD2 matches 12 bases. This CDR3 contains 15 residues. CDR1 SGHVS and CDR2 FQNEAQ come from the germline V gene. The trim removed 5 bases at V and 7 bases at J, leaving 6 bases unmatched. For the CDR3, the DNA is TGTGCCAGCAGCATCGGACTAGCGGGGTTTAATGAGCAGTTCTTC. Protein: CASSIGLAGFNEQFF.

This clonotype appeared many times. The V gene is TRBV24-1, the J gene TRBJ2-7; no clear D gene. Germline V gene data show CDR1 as KGHDR and CDR2 as SFDVKD. The CDR3 is 14 residues long. V shed 6 bases and J shed 5 bases, with 16 bases lying between them. The CDR3 here is CATSPPRDVHEQYF. CDR3 nucleotides: TGTGCCACCAGTCCACCCCGCGATGTTCACGAGCAGTACTTC.

The table lists this clonotype with many counts. CDR3 nucleotide sequence: TGTGCCAGCAGCTTATTTGGGTTAACTAATGAAAAACTGTTTTTT. Amino acids: CASSLFGLTNEKLFF. The J gene is TRBJ1-4, the V gene TRBV7-2; D gene unclear. Germline assignment: CDR1 SGHTA and CDR2 FQGNSA. Trimming took off 2 bases at V and 1 base at J, with 8 bases between the two ends. CDR3 size: 15 residues.

This clonotype was detected many times. The chain has TRBV13 and TRBJ2-1, with 8 bases fitting TRBD2. After removal of 5 bases from V and 5 bases from J, the junction contained 14 bases not matched to a gene. The length of the CDR3 is 17 residues. Germline-derived CDR1 and CDR2 are PRHDT and FYEKMQ (reference sequence). The CDR3 coding sequence is TGTGCCAGCAGCCCTACGGGGGGACTAGTAGCCCACAATGAGCAGTTCTTC. It encodes CASSPTGGLVAHNEQFF. Combining the CDR3 with reference TRBV13 and TRBJ2-1 gives the whole variable domain AAGVIQSPRHLIKEKRETATLKCYPIPRHDTVYWYQQGPGQDPQFLISFYEKMQSDKGSIPDRFSAQQFSDYHSELNMSSLELGDSALYFCASSPTGGLVAHNEQFFGPGTRLTVL.

J is TRBJ1-2 and V is TRBV20-1; D is unclear. Trimming removed 0 bases at V and 0 bases at J, with 11 bases between. The CDR3 runs to 15 residues. CDR1 and CDR2 from the germline V gene are DFQATT and SNEGSKA (reference sequence). CDR3 loop: CSAREKRRANYGYTF. The CDR3 DNA reads TGCAGTGCTAGAGAGAAGCGAAGAGCTAACTATGGCTACACCTTC.

This clonotype was counted many times. The chain employs TRBV7-9 and TRBJ1-1; no clear D. This CDR3 has 11 amino acids. V lost 8 bases, J lost 6 bases, and 10 bases lay in between. Germline-derived CDR1 and CDR2 are SEHNR and FQNEAQ (reference sequence). The CDR3 DNA reads TGTGCCAGCGCCGAGGCCTCTGAAGCTTTCTTT. It translates to CASAEASEAFF.

This clonotype was counted at least ten times. V and J are TRBV5-1 and TRBJ2-2, with D possibly being TRBD2 (5 bases). The CDR3 runs to 16 residues. Germline CDR1 SGHRS, CDR2 YFSETQ. The germline V and J ends were trimmed by 4 bases and 0 bases, with 13 bases remaining between them. CDR3 in DNA: TGCGCCAGCAGCACGTCGCCGGGAACGAACACCGGGGAGCTGTTTTTT. This translates into CASSTSPGTNTGELFF.